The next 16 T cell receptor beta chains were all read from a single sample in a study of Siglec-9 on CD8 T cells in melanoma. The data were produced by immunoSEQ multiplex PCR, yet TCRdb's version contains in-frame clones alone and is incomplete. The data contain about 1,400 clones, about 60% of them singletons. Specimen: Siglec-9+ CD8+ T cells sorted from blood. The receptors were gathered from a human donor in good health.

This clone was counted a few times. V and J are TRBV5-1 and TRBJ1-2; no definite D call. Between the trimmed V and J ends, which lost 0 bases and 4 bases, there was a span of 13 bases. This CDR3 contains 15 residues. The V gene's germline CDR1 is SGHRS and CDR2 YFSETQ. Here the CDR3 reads CASSLATGNSYGYTF. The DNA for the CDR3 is TGCGCCAGCAGCTTGGCCACTGGGAATAGCTATGGCTACACCTTC.

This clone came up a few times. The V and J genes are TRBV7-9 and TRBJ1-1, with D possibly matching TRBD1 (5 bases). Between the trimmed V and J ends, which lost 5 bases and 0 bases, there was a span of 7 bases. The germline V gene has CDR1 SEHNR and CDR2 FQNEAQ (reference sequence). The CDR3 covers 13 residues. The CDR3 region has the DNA TGTGCCAGCAGCGAAGGGGTGAACACTGAAGCTTTCTTT. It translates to CASSEGVNTEAFF.

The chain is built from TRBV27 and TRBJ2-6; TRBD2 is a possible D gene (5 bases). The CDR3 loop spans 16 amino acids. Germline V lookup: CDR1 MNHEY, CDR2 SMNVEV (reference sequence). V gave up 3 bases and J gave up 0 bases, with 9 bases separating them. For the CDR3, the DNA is TGTGCCAGCAGTTTCGATGGGAGCTCTGGGGCCAACGTCCTGACTTTC. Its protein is CASSFDGSSGANVLTF.

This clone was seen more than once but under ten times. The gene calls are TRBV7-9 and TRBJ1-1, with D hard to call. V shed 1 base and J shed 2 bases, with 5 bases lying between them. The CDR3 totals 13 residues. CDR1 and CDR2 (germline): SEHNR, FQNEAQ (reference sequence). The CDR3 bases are TGTGCCAGCAGCTTAGGCAGAAACACTGAAGCTTTCTTT. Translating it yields CASSLGRNTEAFF.

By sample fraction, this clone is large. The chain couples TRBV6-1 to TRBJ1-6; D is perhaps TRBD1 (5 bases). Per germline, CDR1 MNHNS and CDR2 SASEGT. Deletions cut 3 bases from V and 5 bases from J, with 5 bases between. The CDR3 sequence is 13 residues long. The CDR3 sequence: CASSDRDNSPLHF. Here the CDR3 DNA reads TGTGCCAGCAGTGACAGGGATAATTCACCCCTCCACTTT.

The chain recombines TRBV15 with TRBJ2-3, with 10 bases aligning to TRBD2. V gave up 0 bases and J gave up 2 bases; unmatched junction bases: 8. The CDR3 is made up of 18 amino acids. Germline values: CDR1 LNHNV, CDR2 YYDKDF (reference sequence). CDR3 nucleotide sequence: TGTGCCACCAGCAGAGAAAGAAGCGGGAGGGCTCTCACAGATACGCAGTATTTT. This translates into CATSRERSGRALTDTQYF.

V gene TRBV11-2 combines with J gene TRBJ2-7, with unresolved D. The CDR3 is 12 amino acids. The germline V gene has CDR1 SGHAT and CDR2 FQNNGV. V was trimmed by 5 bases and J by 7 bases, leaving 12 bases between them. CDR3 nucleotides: TGTGCCAGCAGCCAGACCCGCTGGGAGCAGTACTTC. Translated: CASSQTRWEQYF.

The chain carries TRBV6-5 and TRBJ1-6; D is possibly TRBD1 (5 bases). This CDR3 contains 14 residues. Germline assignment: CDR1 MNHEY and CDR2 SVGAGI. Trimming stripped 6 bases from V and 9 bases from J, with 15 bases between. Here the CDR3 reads CASRRGTSASPLHF. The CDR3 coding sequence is TGTGCCAGCAGGCGTGGGACGTCGGCTTCACCCCTCCACTTT.

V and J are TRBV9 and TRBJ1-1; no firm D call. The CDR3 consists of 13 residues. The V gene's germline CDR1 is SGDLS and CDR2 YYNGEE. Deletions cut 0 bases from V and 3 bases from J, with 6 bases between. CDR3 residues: CASSVGGYTEAFF. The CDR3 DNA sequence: TGTGCCAGCAGCGTAGGGGGTTACACTGAAGCTTTCTTT. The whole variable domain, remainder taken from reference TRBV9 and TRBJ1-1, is DSGVTQTPKHLITATGQRVTLRCSPRSGDLSVYWYQQSLDQGLQFLIQYYNGEERAKGNILERFSAQQFPDLHSELNLSSLELGDSALYFCASSVGGYTEAFFGQGTRLTVV.

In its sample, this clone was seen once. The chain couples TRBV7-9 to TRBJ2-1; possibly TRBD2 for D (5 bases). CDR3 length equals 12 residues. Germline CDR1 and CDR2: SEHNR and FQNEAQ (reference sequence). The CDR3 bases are TGTACAGAGGGATTGTCCTACAATGAGCAGTTCTTC. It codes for CTEGLSYNEQFF.

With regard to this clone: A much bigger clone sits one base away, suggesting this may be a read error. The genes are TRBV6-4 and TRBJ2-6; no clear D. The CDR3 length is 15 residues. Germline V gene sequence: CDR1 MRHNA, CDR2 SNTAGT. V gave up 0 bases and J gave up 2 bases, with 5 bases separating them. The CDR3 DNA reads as TGTGCCAGCAGTGACTCGAGCGCTGGGGCCAACGTCCTGACTTTC. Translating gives CASSDSSAGANVLTF.

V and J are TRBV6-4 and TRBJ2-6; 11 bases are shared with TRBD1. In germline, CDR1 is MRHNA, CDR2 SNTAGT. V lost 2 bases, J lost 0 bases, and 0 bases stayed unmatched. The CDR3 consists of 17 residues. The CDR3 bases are TGTGCCAGCAGTGACGGGACAGGGGGCTCTGGGGCCAACGTCCTGACTTTC. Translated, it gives CASSDGTGGSGANVLTF.

In DNA, the CDR3 is TGCAGCGTCCTTGGGACGTCGACCTCTAACTATGGCTACACCTTC. Residues: CSVLGTSTSNYGYTF. The genes are TRBV29-1 and TRBJ1-2; weak D call: TRBD1 (5 bases). Deletions cut 6 bases from V and 0 bases from J, with 17 bases between. CDR1 and CDR2 (germline): SQVTM, ANQGSEA. The CDR3 contains 15 residues.

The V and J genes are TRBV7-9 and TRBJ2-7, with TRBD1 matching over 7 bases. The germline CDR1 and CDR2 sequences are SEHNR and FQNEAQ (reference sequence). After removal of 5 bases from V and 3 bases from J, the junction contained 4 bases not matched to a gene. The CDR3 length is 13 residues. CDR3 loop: CASSLQGDYEQYF. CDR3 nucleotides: TGTGCCAGCAGCCTGCAGGGGGACTACGAGCAGTACTTC.

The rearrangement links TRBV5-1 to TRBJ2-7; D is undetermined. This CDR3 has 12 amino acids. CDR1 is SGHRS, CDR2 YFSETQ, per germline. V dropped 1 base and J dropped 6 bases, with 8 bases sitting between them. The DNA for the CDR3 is TGCGCCAGCAGCTTGCCCGGGCCCGAGCAGTACTTC. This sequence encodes CASSLPGPEQYF.

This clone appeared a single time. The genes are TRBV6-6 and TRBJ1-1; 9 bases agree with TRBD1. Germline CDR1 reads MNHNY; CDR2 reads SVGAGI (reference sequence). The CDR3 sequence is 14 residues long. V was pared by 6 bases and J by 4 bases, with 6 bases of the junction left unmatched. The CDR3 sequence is CASSSDRGGTEAFF. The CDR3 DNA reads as TGTGCCAGCAGCTCTGACAGGGGGGGCACTGAAGCTTTCTTT.